Listed below are T cell receptor beta chains from one sample, sequenced in a study of T-cell memory formation after mild COVID-19. MiXCR, applied by TCRdb to the 5' RACE reads, yields one record per CDR3 protein. The table records about 45,000 distinct CDR3 sequences, 7.3% of them present only once. The sample consisted of PBMCs or a T cell subset sorted from them (not recorded which). These TCRs come from a young man who had mild COVID-19 (a few samples of this study predate the infection). Cell type and time point are not known. Each CDR3 is given with its conserved first and last residue. D genes are given only for firm matches. Clone size is given for some rows only: seen once, a few or many times, or a class if the clone is expanded.

-	TRBV2	few	TRBJ1-5	TGTGCCAGCACGTCATTCGGCAATCAGCCCCAGCATTTT	CASTSFGNQPQHF
TRBD1	TRBV24-1	few	TRBJ2-3	TGTGCCACCAATACAGGGGGTTCAGATACGCAGTATTTT	CATNTGGSDTQYF
-	TRBV24-1	-	TRBJ2-4	TGTGCCACCAGTGACTCGCGGACGTTGGGCATTCAGTACTTC	CATSDSRTLGIQYF
-	TRBV5-6	many	TRBJ2-2	TGTGCCAGCCAAGACAGGTCCTTCGGGGAGCTGTTTTTT	CASQDRSFGELFF
-	TRBV29-1	few	TRBJ2-3	TGCAGCGTTGAGGTGTTGTCTTCTAGCACAGATACGCAGTATTTT	CSVEVLSSSTDTQYF
TRBD1	TRBV4-2	few	TRBJ2-3	TGTGCCAGCAGCCAAGAGACAGGGATCGCAGATACGCAGTATTTT	CASSQETGIADTQYF
-	TRBV28	few	TRBJ1-3	TGTGCCAGCAGTTTAGGGGGCAGCCCTGGAAACACCATATATTTT	CASSLGGSPGNTIYF
-	TRBV11-1	-	TRBJ1-2	TGTGCCAGCAGCCATCAAGAGGGAGGCTACACCTTC	CASSHQEGGYTF
TRBD1	TRBV7-2	many	TRBJ1-2	TGTGCCAGCAGCCTAACCGGGACAGCCTATGGCTACACCTTC	CASSLTGTAYGYTF
-	TRBV24-1	few	TRBJ2-3	TGTGCCACCAGTGATCCGACACTTAGCACAGATACGCAGTATTTT	CATSDPTLSTDTQYF
TRBD2	TRBV7-8	-	TRBJ2-1	TGTGCCAGCAGCAGACTAGCGGGGGGGAGTAGGAATGAGCAGTTCTTC	CASSRLAGGSRNEQFF
-	TRBV11-1	-	TRBJ2-7	TGTGCCAGCAGCTTTTACAAGGGGTCCTACGAGCAGTACTTC	CASSFYKGSYEQYF
TRBD2	TRBV9	once	TRBJ2-3	TGTGCCAGCAGCGGCGGGGGGGCTCGGGCGGATACGCAGTATTTT	CASSGGGARADTQYF
TRBD2	TRBV5-1	many	TRBJ2-2	TGCGCCAGCAGCAGCCTAGCGGGGGCCGACACCGGGGAGCTGTTTTTT	CASSSLAGADTGELFF
TRBD2	TRBV20-1	few	TRBJ2-1	TGCAGTGCTCTCCCCGGGGCGGGGGGGGCCAATGAGCAGTTCTTC	CSALPGAGGANEQFF
-	TRBV20-1	few	TRBJ2-3	TGCAGTGCTAGAGATTGGCAAAGCACAGATACGCAGTATTTT	CSARDWQSTDTQYF
-	TRBV15	-	TRBJ2-5	TGTGCCACCAGCCGGGGGGCAGAGGAGACCCAGTACTTC	CATSRGAEETQYF
-	TRBV20-1	-	TRBJ1-6	TGCAGTGCTAGAGATTTACGGGGGGCTTCACCCCTCCACTTT	CSARDLRGASPLHF
-	TRBV6-2/TRBV6-3	many	TRBJ2-2	TGTGCCAGCACCCAGGGGACGGTCGGGGAGCTGTTTTTT	CASTQGTVGELFF
TRBD1	TRBV5-1	-	TRBJ1-1	TGCGCCAGCAGCCGGGACAGGGGGCTTGGGACTGAAGCTTTCTTT	CASSRDRGLGTEAFF
-	TRBV7-9	few	TRBJ1-5	TGTGCCAGCAGCTTATCTTCGTCTCAGCCCCAGCATTTT	CASSLSSSQPQHF
-	TRBV7-3	-	TRBJ2-3	TGTGCCAGCAGCCCCCCCGGGGGGCCAGATACGCAGTATTTT	CASSPPGGPDTQYF
-	TRBV25-1	-	TRBJ1-4	TGTGCCAGCAAGAATCCAGGTCATAACCTCACAACTAATGAAAAACTGTTTTTT	CASKNPGHNLTTNEKLFF
-	TRBV11-2	-	TRBJ2-3	TGTGCCAGCAGCTTAGATTATCGCACAGATACGCAGTATTTT	CASSLDYRTDTQYF
-	TRBV3-1	few	TRBJ2-1	TGTGCCAGCAGCGTACAAACGCGGGGGCTAGCGTTCAATGAGCAGTTCTTC	CASSVQTRGLAFNEQFF
-	TRBV19	-	TRBJ2-3	TGTGCCAGTAGTATCGGGGGGCGGTACACAGATACGCAGTATTTT	CASSIGGRYTDTQYF
-	TRBV7-2	few	TRBJ1-2	TGTGCCAGCAGCTTTCCCTCCAGGGCCGGGGGCTACACCTTC	CASSFPSRAGGYTF
TRBD1	TRBV4-1	few	TRBJ1-6	TGCGCCAGCAGCCAAGGGAACGACAGGGCGAGCTCACCCCTCCACTTT	CASSQGNDRASSPLHF
-	TRBV27	few	TRBJ2-1	TGTGCCAGCGGGAAGGCCAGGGGACAGTTCTTC	CASGKARGQFF
-	TRBV7-2	-	TRBJ2-4	TGTGCCAGCAGCTTAGCTGCTCTAGGAACAGGGAACATTCAGTACTTC	CASSLAALGTGNIQYF
-	TRBV12-3/TRBV12-4	-	TRBJ1-1	TGTGCCAGCAGGACGAACACTGAAGCTTTCTTT	CASRTNTEAFF
-	TRBV6-6	few	TRBJ1-5	TGTGCCAGCAGTTACTTTCAGAGCAATCAGCCCCAGCATTTT	CASSYFQSNQPQHF
TRBD2	TRBV20-1	few	TRBJ2-3	TGCAGGCCAGGAGCGGGGGACACAGATACGCAGTATTTT	CRPGAGDTDTQYF
-	TRBV29-1	many	TRBJ2-5	TGCAGCGTTGAGGAGATCCAAGAGACCCAGTACTTC	CSVEEIQETQYF
TRBD1	TRBV2	few	TRBJ1-1	TGTGCCAGCAGTATCGGACAGGCGAACACTGAAGCTTTCTTT	CASSIGQANTEAFF
-	TRBV11-2	many	TRBJ1-6	TGTGCCAGCAGCTTACCAGTTTATAATTCACCCCTCCACTTT	CASSLPVYNSPLHF
-	TRBV5-6	many	TRBJ2-1	TGTGCCAGCAGCTTAAGTCCGGGACATTACAATGAGCAGTTCTTC	CASSLSPGHYNEQFF
-	TRBV10-3	-	TRBJ1-2	TGTGCCATCAGGCACAGGGACGGCTATGGCTACACCTTC	CAIRHRDGYGYTF
TRBD1	TRBV24-1	few	TRBJ1-5	TGTGCCACCAGTGGGACAGGCGTCGGCAATCAGCCCCAGCATTTT	CATSGTGVGNQPQHF
-	TRBV6-5	-	TRBJ2-1	TGTGCCAGCAGGCCGTCGTCCCTCCTCAATGAGCAGTTCTTC	CASRPSSLLNEQFF
-	TRBV5-1	many	TRBJ2-2	TGCGCCAGCAGCTCTGACGGGAGAAACACCGGGGAGCTGTTTTTT	CASSSDGRNTGELFF
TRBD1	TRBV7-2	-	TRBJ1-1	TGTGCCAGCAGTCTGAAGGGGGCTGGGAGAGCTTTCTTT	CASSLKGAGRAFF
TRBD1	TRBV2	few	TRBJ2-1	TGTGCCAGCAGACCCCGGGACAGGGCACACAATGAGCAGTTCTTC	CASRPRDRAHNEQFF
TRBD2	TRBV24-1	few	TRBJ2-5	TGTGCCACCAGTCCTAGCGGGGTAGAGACCCAGTACTTC	CATSPSGVETQYF
TRBD2	TRBV12-3/TRBV12-4	-	TRBJ2-3	TGTGCCAGCAGCCGATGGTTAGCGGGGCTCACAGATACGCAGTATTTT	CASSRWLAGLTDTQYF
-	TRBV2	many	TRBJ2-4	TGTGCCAGCAGTGGGCCGGAGATAGCCAAAAACATTCAGTACTTC	CASSGPEIAKNIQYF
-	TRBV9	-	TRBJ1-6	TGTGCCAGCAGCGAGATAGGGGTCTCACCCCTCCACTTT	CASSEIGVSPLHF
-	TRBV5-1	few	TRBJ2-3	TGCGCCAGCAGCCCTGGGAAGCTGAGCACAGATACGCAGTATTTT	CASSPGKLSTDTQYF
-	TRBV7-2	-	TRBJ2-3	TGTGCCAGCAGCTCGGACTCCATACGCACAGATACGCAGTATTTT	CASSSDSIRTDTQYF